This is a list of T cell receptor beta chains from one sample in a study of cytomegalovirus exposure and HLA in healthy donors. Sequenced by immunoSEQ multiplex PCR; TCRdb stores in-frame clones only, minus some. The profile shows some 56,000 clones, about 80% of them singletons. The sequencing input was PBMCs. These receptors originate from a woman between 40 and 55 years old in good health and CMV-seronegative. CDR3s include the opening cysteine and the closing phenylalanine or tryptophan. A D gene is named only where the DNA matches it firmly. Expanded clones are given a class, and other clones once, few, many or no size at all.

clone size: .
D gene: TRBD1
J gene: TRBJ1-1
CDR3 length: 14
V gene: TRBV4-1
CDR3 DNA: TGCGCCAGCAGCCAGACAGGGGGGGTTACTGAAGCTTTCTTT
CDR3 protein: CASSQTGGVTEAFF

clone size: .
D gene: .
J gene: TRBJ2-7
CDR3 length: 14
V gene: TRBV6-1
CDR3 DNA: TGTGCCAGCAGTGAACTAGGGAGCTCCTACGAGCAGTACTTC
CDR3 protein: CASSELGSSYEQYF

clone size: .
D gene: TRBD2
J gene: TRBJ2-5
CDR3 length: 17
V gene: TRBV5-4
CDR3 DNA: TGTGCCAGCAGCTCCTCTAGCGGGAGAGTCCTCCCAGAGACCCAGTACTTC
CDR3 protein: CASSSSSGRVLPETQYF

clone size: .
D gene: TRBD2
J gene: TRBJ2-3
CDR3 length: 13
V gene: TRBV10-3
CDR3 DNA: TGTGCCATCAACCGGGAGGGCACAGATACGCAGTATTTT
CDR3 protein: CAINREGTDTQYF

clone size: .
D gene: TRBD2
J gene: TRBJ2-2
CDR3 length: 15
V gene: TRBV27
CDR3 DNA: TGTGCCAGCAGTCGGACTAGCGGATGGGACGGGGAGCTGTTTTTT
CDR3 protein: CASSRTSGWDGELFF

clone size: .
D gene: TRBD2
J gene: TRBJ2-7
CDR3 length: 17
V gene: TRBV7-6
CDR3 DNA: TGTGCCAGCAGCCTAGCGGGCGGGAGGGGCAATTTGGGGGAGCAGTACTTC
CDR3 protein: CASSLAGGRGNLGEQYF

clone size: .
D gene: .
J gene: TRBJ1-1
CDR3 length: 18
V gene: TRBV10-2
CDR3 DNA: TGCGCCAGCAGTGTAAGGATTAGACAGGTGAAAACGAACACTGAAGCTTTCTTT
CDR3 protein: CASSVRIRQVKTNTEAFF

clone size: once
D gene: .
J gene: TRBJ2-1
CDR3 length: 11
V gene: TRBV6-5
CDR3 DNA: TGTGCCAGCAGTTATGGGGGCGAGCAGTTCTTC
CDR3 protein: CASSYGGEQFF

clone size: .
D gene: .
J gene: TRBJ1-2
CDR3 length: 11
V gene: TRBV2
CDR3 DNA: TGTGCCAGCAATGGAAGAGGGGGCTACACCTTC
CDR3 protein: CASNGRGGYTF

clone size: few
D gene: TRBD2
J gene: TRBJ2-1
CDR3 length: 15
V gene: TRBV19
CDR3 DNA: TGTGCCACCAGAGGGCTAGCGGCGACATACAATGAGCAGTTCTTC
CDR3 protein: CATRGLAATYNEQFF

clone size: .
D gene: TRBD1
J gene: TRBJ1-1
CDR3 length: 16
V gene: TRBV30
CDR3 DNA: TGTGCCTGGAGATACAGGGGTTTAGGAACGAACACTGAAGCTTTCTTT
CDR3 protein: CAWRYRGLGTNTEAFF

clone size: .
D gene: TRBD1
J gene: TRBJ2-7
CDR3 length: 16
V gene: TRBV7-8
CDR3 DNA: TGTGCCAGCAGTCCAAACATGGGACAGGGGGGATACGAGCAGTACTTC
CDR3 protein: CASSPNMGQGGYEQYF

clone size: .
D gene: .
J gene: TRBJ2-7
CDR3 length: 15
V gene: TRBV10-1
CDR3 DNA: TGCGCCAGCAGTGCCGCGACGGGGTCCTCCTACGAGCAGTACTTC
CDR3 protein: CASSAATGSSYEQYF

clone size: .
D gene: .
J gene: TRBJ1-4
CDR3 length: 14
V gene: TRBV19
CDR3 DNA: TGTGCCAGTAGTCCCCTCAGGGGTGATGAAAAACTGTTTTTT
CDR3 protein: CASSPLRGDEKLFF

clone size: .
D gene: .
J gene: TRBJ2-5
CDR3 length: 16
V gene: TRBV5-4
CDR3 DNA: TGTGCCAGCAGCTTGGCAACTTCCACTTTTCAAGAGACCCAGTACTTC
CDR3 protein: CASSLATSTFQETQYF

clone size: few
D gene: TRBD2
J gene: TRBJ2-1
CDR3 length: 13
V gene: TRBV28
CDR3 DNA: TGTGCCAGCATAAGCGGGACCTACAATGAGCAGTTCTTC
CDR3 protein: CASISGTYNEQFF

clone size: .
D gene: TRBD1
J gene: TRBJ1-2
CDR3 length: 15
V gene: TRBV29-1
CDR3 DNA: TGCAGCGTTGAAGAGTATTACAGGGGTAACTATGGCTACACCTTC
CDR3 protein: CSVEEYYRGNYGYTF

clone size: .
D gene: .
J gene: TRBJ1-1
CDR3 length: 12
V gene: TRBV6-5
CDR3 DNA: TGTGCCAGCAGTTCTCCAGGGTTTGAAGCTTTCTTT
CDR3 protein: CASSSPGFEAFF

clone size: .
D gene: TRBD1
J gene: TRBJ2-5
CDR3 length: 15
V gene: TRBV9
CDR3 DNA: TGTGCCAGCAGCGTAGGACAGGGGGCTAGGGAGACCCAGTACTTC
CDR3 protein: CASSVGQGARETQYF

clone size: .
D gene: .
J gene: TRBJ2-7
CDR3 length: 16
V gene: TRBV27
CDR3 DNA: TGTGCCAGCAGTTTATCTTTGGCGGGAAGCTCCTACGAGCAGTACTTC
CDR3 protein: CASSLSLAGSSYEQYF

clone size: .
D gene: .
J gene: TRBJ2-1
CDR3 length: 13
V gene: TRBV19
CDR3 DNA: TGTGCCAGTATTAGTCCCTCCTACAATGAGCAGTTCTTC
CDR3 protein: CASISPSYNEQFF

clone size: .
D gene: .
J gene: TRBJ1-2
CDR3 length: 14
V gene: TRBV7-2
CDR3 DNA: TGTGCCAGCAGCTTAGCGCAGAGGGGAGGTGGCTACACCTTC
CDR3 protein: CASSLAQRGGGYTF

clone size: .
D gene: TRBD1
J gene: TRBJ1-2
CDR3 length: 14
V gene: TRBV7-3
CDR3 DNA: TGTGCCAGCAGCTCCGGACAGGGGGCATATGGCTACACCTTC
CDR3 protein: CASSSGQGAYGYTF

clone size: .
D gene: .
J gene: TRBJ1-4
CDR3 length: 17
V gene: TRBV5-1
CDR3 DNA: TGCGCCAGCAGCGAAGCAAGACAGGCCGCACCTAATGAAAAACTGTTTTTT
CDR3 protein: CASSEARQAAPNEKLFF

clone size: .
D gene: .
J gene: TRBJ2-7
CDR3 length: 15
V gene: TRBV28
CDR3 DNA: TGTGCCAGCAGTTTGGGTGGTCAGGCTACTTACGAGCAGTACTTC
CDR3 protein: CASSLGGQATYEQYF

clone size: .
D gene: .
J gene: TRBJ1-5
CDR3 length: 15
V gene: TRBV7-9
CDR3 DNA: TGTGCCAGCAAGCGGGGGAACGGCCAGGATCAACCCCAGCATTTT
CDR3 protein: CASKRGNGQDQPQHF

clone size: .
D gene: .
J gene: TRBJ2-1
CDR3 length: 19
V gene: TRBV21-1
CDR3 DNA: TGTGCCAGCAGCAAAGGTTCCCGGACTAGCGGGAGGGTATACAATGAGCAGTTCTTC
CDR3 protein: CASSKGSRTSGRVYNEQFF

clone size: .
D gene: .
J gene: TRBJ1-4
CDR3 length: 15
V gene: TRBV10-2
CDR3 DNA: TGCGCCAGCATGGGGTCAGGGGCCGGTGAAGAAAAACTGTTTTTT
CDR3 protein: CASMGSGAGEEKLFF

clone size: .
D gene: TRBD2
J gene: TRBJ2-7
CDR3 length: 15
V gene: TRBV5-1
CDR3 DNA: TGCGCCAGCAGCAAACAAACTAGCGGGAGGGCCGAGCAGTACTTC
CDR3 protein: CASSKQTSGRAEQYF